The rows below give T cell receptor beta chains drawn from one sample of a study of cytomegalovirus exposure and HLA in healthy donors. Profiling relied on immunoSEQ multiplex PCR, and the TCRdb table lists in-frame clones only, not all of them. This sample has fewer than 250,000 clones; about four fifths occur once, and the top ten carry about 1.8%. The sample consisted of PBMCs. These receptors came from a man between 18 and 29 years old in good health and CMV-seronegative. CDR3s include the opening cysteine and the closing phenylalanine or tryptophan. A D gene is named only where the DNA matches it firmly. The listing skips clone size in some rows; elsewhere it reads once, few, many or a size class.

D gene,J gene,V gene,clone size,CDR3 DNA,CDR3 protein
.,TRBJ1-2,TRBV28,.,TGTGCCAGCAGGGGGGAGGGGACAAGACTTAACTATGGCTACACCTTC,CASRGEGTRLNYGYTF
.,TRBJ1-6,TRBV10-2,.,TGCGCCAGCACGGGGGGGGCGAGGAATTCACCCCTCCACTTT,CASTGGARNSPLHF
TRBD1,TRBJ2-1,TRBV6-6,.,TGTGCCAGCAGTCTGGACAGGGTTGGTAATGAGCAGTTCTTC,CASSLDRVGNEQFF
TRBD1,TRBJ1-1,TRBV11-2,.,TGTGCCGGACAGGGGGCGCCCACTGAAGCTTTCTTT,CAGQGAPTEAFF
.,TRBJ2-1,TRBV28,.,TGTGCCAGCAGTTTATCCGGACAGAAGCAGTTCTTC,CASSLSGQKQFF
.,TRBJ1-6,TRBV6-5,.,TGTGCCAGCAGTTACTTGTCCCGGAATTCACCCCTCCACTTT,CASSYLSRNSPLHF
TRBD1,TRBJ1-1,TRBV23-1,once,TGCGCCAGCAGTCTAGACAGGGTAAGGGACACTGAAGCTTTCTTT,CASSLDRVRDTEAFF
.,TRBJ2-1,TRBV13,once,TGTGCCAGCAGCCCAAGGGGGACCCGCGGTTACAATGAGCAGTTCTTC,CASSPRGTRGYNEQFF
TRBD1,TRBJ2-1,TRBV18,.,TGTGCCAGCTCACGACAGGGCTCAAACAATGAGCAGTTCTTC,CASSRQGSNNEQFF
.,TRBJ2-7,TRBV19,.,TGTGCCAGTAGTATAGTGGCGGGTAGTTCTGTATACGAGCAGTACTTC,CASSIVAGSSVYEQYF
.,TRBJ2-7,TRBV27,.,TGTGCCAGCAGCCTCTCATGGAGGGACTCCTACGAGCAGTACTTC,CASSLSWRDSYEQYF
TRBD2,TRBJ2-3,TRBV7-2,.,TGTGCCAGCAGCTCTTTAGCGGGAGGGATCGTCTCAGATACGCAGTATTTT,CASSSLAGGIVSDTQYF
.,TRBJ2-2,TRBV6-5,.,TGTGCCAGCAGTATGTTAGGGGCGCGTCCCGGGGAGCTGTTTTTT,CASSMLGARPGELFF
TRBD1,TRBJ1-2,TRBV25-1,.,TGTGCCAGCAGTGAAGGACAGGGGGCAGGGGGCTACACCTTC,CASSEGQGAGGYTF
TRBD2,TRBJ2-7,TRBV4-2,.,TGTGCCAGCAGCCGAGAGCGGGGAGACTACTACGAGCAGTACTTC,CASSRERGDYYEQYF
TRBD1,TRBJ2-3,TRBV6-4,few,TGTGCCAGCAGTGAACAGGGGAACACAGATACGCAGTATTTT,CASSEQGNTDTQYF
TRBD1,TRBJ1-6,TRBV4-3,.,TGCGCCAGCAGCCAAGATCCAGGGACAGGCCTTTATAATTCACCCCTCCACTTT,CASSQDPGTGLYNSPLHF
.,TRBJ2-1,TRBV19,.,TGTGCCAGTACTAAGACAGGCCCGATTAACCACAATGAGCAGTTCTTC,CASTKTGPINHNEQFF
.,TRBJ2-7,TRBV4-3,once,TGCGCCAGCAGCCAAGATCCCGGGAGTTCCTACGAGCAGTACTTC,CASSQDPGSSYEQYF